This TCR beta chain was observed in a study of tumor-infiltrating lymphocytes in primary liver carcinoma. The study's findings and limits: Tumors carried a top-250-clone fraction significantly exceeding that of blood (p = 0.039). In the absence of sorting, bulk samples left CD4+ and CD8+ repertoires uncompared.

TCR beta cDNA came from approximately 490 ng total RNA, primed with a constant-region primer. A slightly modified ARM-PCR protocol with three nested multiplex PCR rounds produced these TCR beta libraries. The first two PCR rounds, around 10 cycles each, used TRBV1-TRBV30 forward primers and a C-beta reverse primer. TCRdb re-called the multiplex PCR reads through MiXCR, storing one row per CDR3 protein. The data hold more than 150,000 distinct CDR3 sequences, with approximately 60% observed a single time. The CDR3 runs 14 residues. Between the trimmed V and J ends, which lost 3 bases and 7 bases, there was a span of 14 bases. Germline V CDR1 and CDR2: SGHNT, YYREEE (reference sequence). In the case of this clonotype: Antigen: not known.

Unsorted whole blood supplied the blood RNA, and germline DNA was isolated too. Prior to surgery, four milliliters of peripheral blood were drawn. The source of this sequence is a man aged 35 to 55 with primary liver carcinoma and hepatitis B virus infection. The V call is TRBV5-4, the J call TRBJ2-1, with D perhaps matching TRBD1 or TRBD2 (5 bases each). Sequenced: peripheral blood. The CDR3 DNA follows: TGTGCCAGCAGCTCGCCGGGACGCGGGAATGAGCAGTTCTTC. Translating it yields CASSSPGRGNEQFF.